This T cell receptor (beta chain) was identified in a study of T cell responses to AZD1222 COVID-19 vaccine. Measured with immunoSEQ multiplex PCR; TCRdb has only the in-frame clones, and not every one. The table lists under 95,000 clones, 88% of them singletons. A word on this clone: Its target is not known.

Study-level results: At baseline, just 5 or 6 AZD1222 recipients tested seropositive. Unmutated variant regions are reportedly the target of nearly half of TCRs that are spike-specific. Two AZD1222 doses significantly raised spike-specific TCR breadth and depth over controls. White British people made up most donors, females outnumbered males, and clonal diversity was possibly underestimated.

The germline V gene encodes CDR1 MNHNS and CDR2 SASEGT. The CDR3 covers 15 residues. V shed 3 bases and J shed 0 bases, with 9 bases lying between them. This clonotype originated in an adult who received the AZD1222 COVID-19 vaccine. Sequencing was performed on peripheral blood, taken 28 days after the second AZD1222 dose. The chain carries TRBV6-1 and TRBJ1-5; possible D gene TRBD1, 6 bases. CDR3 in DNA: TGTGCCAGCAGTGAGGGACACCTTAGCAATCAGCCCCAGCATTTT. Translation gives CASSEGHLSNQPQHF.